These 24 T cell receptor beta chains were sequenced from one sample in a study of identifying expanded T cells in peripheral blood. The data were produced by immunoSEQ multiplex PCR, yet TCRdb's version contains in-frame clones alone and is incomplete. This table has under 120,000 clones, approximately 90% appearing once. Material for sequencing was blood. Every receptor here comes from a person between 18 and 75 years old in good health.

The rearrangement links TRBV28 to TRBJ1-4; a weak D match, TRBD1 (5 bases). V was cut by 6 bases and J by 5 bases, with 16 bases left in between. The CDR3 spans 15 residues. Looked up from germline, CDR1 is MDHEN and CDR2 is SYDVKM. The CDR3 DNA is TGTGCCAGCAGGGCGGGCGGACATAAAAATGAAAAACTGTTTTTT. This translates into CASRAGGHKNEKLFF.

DNA for the CDR3: TGTGCCAGCTCACGGGGGATTAACCTCCACTTT. Translation gives CASSRGINLHF. The rearrangement uses TRBV18 and TRBJ1-6; TRBD1 is a possible D gene (5 bases). The CDR3 is made up of 11 amino acids. Germline V gene sequence: CDR1 KGHSH, CDR2 LQKENI. V lost 4 bases and J lost 15, with 10 bases in between.

The rearrangement joins TRBV7-8 to TRBJ2-2; D may correspond to TRBD1 or TRBD2 (6 bases each). Trimming stripped 1 base from V and 4 bases from J, with 19 bases between. Looked up from germline, CDR1 is SGHVS and CDR2 is FQNEAQ. The CDR3 totals 18 residues. The CDR3 reads CASSLGAGRGLGTGELFF. CDR3 coding DNA: TGTGCCAGCAGCTTAGGGGCGGGCAGGGGACTGGGCACCGGGGAGCTGTTTTTT.

This clone was counted a few times. The CDR3 loop reads CAIDTNYGYTF. The CDR3 DNA reads as TGTGCCATCGACACTAACTATGGCTACACCTTC. The chain couples TRBV10-3 to TRBJ1-2, with D uncertain. V shed 8 bases and J shed 0 bases, with 4 bases lying between them. The germline V gene has CDR1 ENHRY and CDR2 SYGVKD. This CDR3 region has 11 residues.

The DNA for the CDR3 is TGTGCCAGCAGTTCGGGACTCGAAACCACAGATACGCAGTATTTT. Translation: CASSSGLETTDTQYF. The chain couples TRBV5-6 to TRBJ2-3, with a weak D call TRBD2 (6 bases). The germline V gene encodes CDR1 SGHDT and CDR2 YYEEEE. Trimming took off 5 bases at V and 2 bases at J, with 15 bases between the two ends. CDR3 length: 15 amino acids.

V and J are TRBV7-9 and TRBJ2-7; maybe TRBD1 (5 bases). Between the trimmed V and J ends, which lost 5 bases and 1 base, there was a span of 18 bases. The CDR3 is 16 residues long. The germline CDR1 and CDR2 sequences are SEHNR and FQNEAQ (reference sequence). CDR3 nucleotide sequence: TGTGCCAGCAGCATGGGTAGGACAACGAGGTCCTACGAGCAGTACTTC. Translating it yields CASSMGRTTRSYEQYF.

The V gene is TRBV10-2, the J gene TRBJ2-5, with TRBD1 matching 9 bases. This CDR3 has 17 residues. In germline, CDR1 is WSHSY, CDR2 SAAADI. Trimming cost V 0 bases and J 0 bases; bases outside gene matches: 5. The chain's CDR3 is CASSESIWDRDQETQYF. DNA for the CDR3: TGCGCCAGCAGTGAGTCGATATGGGACAGGGACCAAGAGACCCAGTACTTC.

The V call is TRBV5-1, the J call TRBJ2-3, with 13 positions matching TRBD2. V lost 3 bases and J lost 1; bases outside the gene matches: 11. The germline V gene encodes CDR1 SGHRS and CDR2 YFSETQ. The CDR3 loop spans 19 amino acids. CDR3 amino acids: CASSSGLAGPHGGTDTQYF. CDR3 nucleotides: TGCGCCAGCAGCTCGGGACTAGCGGGGCCCCACGGGGGCACAGATACGCAGTATTTT.

CDR3 loop: CASSYGLTEAFF. The CDR3 nucleotides read TGTGCCAGCAGTTACGGTCTGACTGAAGCTTTCTTT. V usage is TRBV6-6 and J usage is TRBJ1-1; D uncertain. This CDR3 region has 12 residues. Germline V gene sequence: CDR1 MNHNY, CDR2 SVGAGI (reference sequence). V gave up 2 bases and J gave up 5 bases, with 6 bases separating them.

The chain couples TRBV28 to TRBJ2-2; 7 bases match TRBD1. V was pared by 6 bases and J by 7 bases, with 14 bases of the junction left unmatched. This CDR3 spans 16 amino acids. Germline assignment: CDR1 MDHEN and CDR2 SYDVKM. The CDR3 protein is CASSLGTDALGGELFF. For the CDR3, the DNA is TGTGCCAGCAGCTTAGGGACAGACGCCCTTGGCGGGGAGCTGTTTTTT. The entire variable domain, with the rest obtained from reference TRBV28 and TRBJ2-2, is as follows: DVKVTQSSRYLVKRTGEKVFLECVQDMDHENMFWYRQDPGLGLRLIYFSYDVKMKEKGDIPEGYSVSREKKERFSLILESASTNQTSMYLCASSLGTDALGGELFFGEGSRLTVL.

The chain has TRBV7-2 and TRBJ2-1; D is unclear. V lost 5 bases and J 8 bases, leaving 7 bases between the germline ends. CDR1 and CDR2 from the germline V gene are SGHTA and FQGNSA. CDR3 length: 11 residues. CDR3 amino acids: CASSPSDEQFF. The DNA for the CDR3 is TGTGCCAGCAGCCCTTCGGATGAGCAGTTCTTC.

In its sample, this clone was seen once. The chain has TRBV13 and TRBJ1-2; D not resolved. V lost 5 bases to trimming and J lost 4 bases, with 11 bases between them. The germline V gene encodes CDR1 PRHDT and CDR2 FYEKMQ (reference sequence). This CDR3 is built from 13 residues. CDR3 sequence: CASSPRLGYGYTF. The CDR3 DNA reads TGTGCCAGCAGCCCCCGGCTCGGCTATGGCTACACCTTC.

The chain carries TRBV27 and TRBJ1-1; no reliable D call. This CDR3 contains 14 residues. Trimming cost V 5 bases and J 3 bases, with 13 bases left between them. The V gene's germline CDR1 is MNHEY and CDR2 SMNVEV (reference sequence). In DNA, the CDR3 is TGTGCCAGCAGTCTCCGCCGGGATCACACTGAAGCTTTCTTT. Protein product: CASSLRRDHTEAFF.

The chain is built from TRBV19 and TRBJ2-5; the match to TRBD2 covers 7 bases. V gave up 7 bases and J gave up 2 bases; unmatched junction bases: 10. Germline-derived CDR1 and CDR2 are LNHDA and SQIVND (reference sequence). The CDR3 loop spans 15 amino acids. DNA of the CDR3: TGTGCCAGTAAGATGGGCGGGGGATTTCAAGAGACCCAGTACTTC. Translated: CASKMGGGFQETQYF.

The chain carries TRBV18 and TRBJ2-5; D might be TRBD1 (6 bases). Germline V gene sequence: CDR1 KGHSH, CDR2 LQKENI. The CDR3 is 14 amino acids. Trimming cost V 3 bases and J 0 bases, with 8 bases left between them. In DNA, the CDR3 is TGTGCCAGCTCACCCACAGGGAACCAAGAGACCCAGTACTTC. Residues: CASSPTGNQETQYF.

This chain uses TRBV5-4 with TRBJ2-1; TRBD2 matches 9 bases. V trimming: 2 bases; J trimming: 10 bases; junction bases outside the gene matches: 10. Germline V gene data show CDR1 as SGHNT and CDR2 as YYREEE (reference sequence). CDR3 length: 15 amino acids. The CDR3 sequence: CASSFRRGGRQEQFF. CDR3 DNA sequence: TGTGCCAGCAGCTTCCGGCGGGGGGGCCGTCAGGAGCAGTTCTTC.

The chain carries TRBV6-5 and TRBJ2-2; D not certain. Germline V gives CDR1 MNHEY, CDR2 SVGAGI. The CDR3 covers 13 residues. Trimming left V 2 bases short and J 3 bases short, with 4 bases between. The CDR3 DNA sequence: TGTGCCAGCAGTTACGCCTACACCGGGGAGCTGTTTTTT. Amino acid sequence: CASSYAYTGELFF.

The chain carries TRBV28 and TRBJ2-1, with a tentative D call TRBD2 (5 bases). Germline V CDR1 and CDR2: MDHEN, SYDVKM. V was trimmed by 7 bases and J by 7 bases, leaving 14 bases between them. The CDR3 is made up of 13 amino acids. The DNA for the CDR3 is TGTGCCAGCACCTCCGGAGGCCTAAATGAGCAGTTCTTC. Translated, it gives CASTSGGLNEQFF. Looking up the rest from reference TRBV28 and TRBJ2-1 gives the full variable domain: DVKVTQSSRYLVKRTGEKVFLECVQDMDHENMFWYRQDPGLGLRLIYFSYDVKMKEKGDIPEGYSVSREKKERFSLILESASTNQTSMYLCASTSGGLNEQFFGPGTRLTVL.

The gene calls are TRBV6-5 and TRBJ2-1; 9 bases align to TRBD2. The CDR3 has 15 amino acids. With 5 bases clipped from V and 6 bases from J, the junction kept 8 bases outside the gene matches. CDR1 and CDR2 from the germline V gene are MNHEY and SVGAGI. CDR3 nucleotide sequence: TGTGCCAGCAGTCTTCGCGCTAGCGGGGTCAATGAGCAGTTCTTC. Its protein is CASSLRASGVNEQFF.

The V and J genes are TRBV19 and TRBJ2-4; TRBD1 aligns across 9 bases. The V gene's germline CDR1 is LNHDA and CDR2 SQIVND (reference sequence). V dropped 10 bases and J dropped 1; count of bases not matched to a gene: 11. This CDR3 has 16 residues. The CDR3 protein is CATSDRGIGAKNIQYF. The CDR3 DNA reads as TGTGCCACCTCTGACAGGGGGATTGGGGCCAAAAACATTCAGTACTTC.

The rearrangement joins TRBV6-5 to TRBJ1-5; D ambiguous. Trimming pared 0 bases from V and 7 bases from J, leaving 10 bases between. The germline CDR1 and CDR2 sequences are MNHEY and SVGAGI. This CDR3 contains 14 residues. The CDR3 DNA sequence: TGTGCCAGCAGTTACTCGCGAGGGTACCAGCCCCAGCATTTT. Protein product: CASSYSRGYQPQHF.

The V gene is TRBV7-8, the J gene TRBJ2-5, with D hard to call. The J call is uncertain, as TRBJ2-7 better fits the DNA end. Looked up from germline, CDR1 is SGHVS and CDR2 is FQNEAQ. The CDR3 covers 17 residues. The CDR3 DNA reads as TGTGCCAGCAGCTTAGTTGCCTCCTCCTTTCAACCCTACGAGCAGTACTTC. Translation gives CASSLVASSFQPYEQYF.

V is TRBV21-1 and J is TRBJ2-5; TRBD1 is the table's D call, not checked against the DNA. TRBV21-1 has pseudogene status. The CDR3 extends over 19 amino acids. DNA for the CDR3: TGTGCCAGCAGCGTCCCTCCCAGCCGAGTGACAGGGGGCCGAGAGACCCAGTACTTC. Protein product: CASSVPPSRVTGGRETQYF.

This clone was counted a few times. V usage is TRBV7-9 and J usage is TRBJ1-3; D gene unclear. Looked up from germline, CDR1 is SEHNR and CDR2 is FQNEAQ (reference sequence). V lost 8 bases and J lost 1, with 15 bases in between. The CDR3 runs to 15 residues. The CDR3 sequence is CASQAGMPSGNTIYF. The CDR3 nucleotides read TGTGCCAGCCAGGCGGGGATGCCATCTGGAAACACCATATATTTT.